This T cell receptor (beta chain) was profiled in a study of post-analysis software for immune sequencing data. The wider study: The study covered relapsing-remitting, secondary progressive and progressive-relapsing courses of multiple sclerosis. Findings of the study overall: Five or six TRBV segments were significantly more frequent in patients than in controls. TRBV5-6, TRBV5-1 and TRBV20-1 were among these segments.

This clonotype was observed a handful of times. Its antigen remains unidentified. Unique molecular identifiers were carried by the TCR beta cDNA libraries. Using its own MiXCR run on the PCR reads, TCRdb lists one record per CDR3 protein. This sample has about 430,000 distinct CDR3 sequences; 39% occur once, and the top ten carry less than 10%. The germline V and J ends were trimmed by 5 bases and 7 bases, with 15 bases remaining between them. From germline, CDR1 is SGHTA and CDR2 FQGNSA. The CDR3 has 14 residues. Sequences were obtained from blood. The chain is built from TRBV7-2 and TRBJ1-5; D is possibly TRBD1 (5 bases). The TCR originated in a girl aged 2-10 years with multiple sclerosis. CDR3 DNA sequence: TGTGCCAGCAGCCGAACCAGGGAGACCCAGCCCCAGCATTTT. It specifies CASSRTRETQPQHF.